A single sample gave rise to the 8 T cell receptor beta chains below, sequenced in a study of long-term antiretroviral therapy in people with HIV. Survey level was the resolution at which the v3.0 immunoSEQ assay ran. TCRdb keeps only in-frame clones here, not all; method: immunoSEQ multiplex PCR. The table lists fewer than 30,000 clones, roughly 80% of them singletons. The sample consisted of unsorted PBMCs, taken 3 years after starting antiretroviral therapy. The origin of the receptors is a man between 40 and 49 years old with HIV.

This chain connects TRBV6-1 to TRBJ2-1, with 9 bases lining up with TRBD2. V lost 4 bases, J lost 3 bases, and 7 bases stayed unmatched. This CDR3 region has 16 residues. Germline lookup yields CDR1 MNHNS and CDR2 SASEGT. The CDR3 nucleotides read TGTGCCAGCAGTGTACCGACTAGCGGAATCTACAATGAGCAGTTCTTC. This gives the protein CASSVPTSGIYNEQFF.

This chain joins TRBV9 and TRBJ1-2; D is undetermined. Between the trimmed V and J ends, which lost 4 bases and 3 bases, there was a span of 13 bases. Germline V gene data show CDR1 as SGDLS and CDR2 as YYNGEE. The CDR3 runs to 14 residues. In DNA, the CDR3 is TGTGCCAGCAGCCCAGAGGACGGACACTATGGCTACACCTTC. Encoded protein: CASSPEDGHYGYTF.

The rearrangement uses TRBV5-4 and TRBJ2-3, with D tentatively TRBD1 or TRBD2 (5 bases each). Deletions cut 4 bases from V and 1 base from J, with 10 bases between. CDR1 and CDR2 from the germline V gene are SGHNT and YYREEE (reference sequence). The CDR3 has 14 amino acids. The CDR3 region has the DNA TGTGCCAGCAGCCACGGGACGGGCACAGATACGCAGTATTTT. Translated, it gives CASSHGTGTDTQYF.

This chain uses TRBV9 with TRBJ1-5; D may be TRBD1 (5 bases). CDR3 length equals 16 residues. Germline V lookup: CDR1 SGDLS, CDR2 YYNGEE. V was cut by 0 bases and J by 11 bases, with 21 bases left in between. The chain's CDR3 is CASSVVGRERLRAQHF. CDR3 nucleotides: TGTGCCAGCAGCGTAGTAGGTAGGGAGCGGCTCAGGGCCCAGCATTTT.

Of note for this clone: The sample contains more than one DNA sequence encoding this CDR3. V gene TRBV19 combines with J gene TRBJ1-5; 7 nucleotides line up with TRBD1. Germline trimming cut 4 bases from V and 2 bases from J; bases unmatched to any gene: 2. The CDR3 contains 14 residues. Germline CDR1 is LNHDA and CDR2 is SQIVND (reference sequence). The CDR3 DNA follows: TGTGCCAGTAGTAGACAGGGAGGCAATCAGCCCCAGCATTTT. Amino acids: CASSRQGGNQPQHF.

This clone came up a few times. The chain uses TRBV28 and TRBJ1-5, with TRBD1 identical over 8 bases. The ends lost 4 bases at V and 4 bases at J; junction bases unmatched: 6. The CDR3 extends over 15 amino acids. Germline CDR1 is MDHEN and CDR2 is SYDVKM. Here the CDR3 DNA reads TGTGCCAGCAGTTACGGGACAGGAGAGAATCAGCCCCAGCATTTT. As protein: CASSYGTGENQPQHF.

This rearrangement joins TRBV27 to TRBJ2-7, with 7 bases fitting TRBD2. The CDR3 extends over 16 amino acids. Germline CDR1 reads MNHEY; CDR2 reads SMNVEV (reference sequence). Trimming took 5 bases from V and 3 from J; bases not matched to a gene: 13. The CDR3 region is CASSPSLGRGVYEQYF. CDR3 coding DNA: TGTGCCAGCAGTCCCAGCCTAGGTCGGGGGGTCTACGAGCAGTACTTC.

J is TRBJ2-7 and V is TRBV20-1; D not certain. Trimming shortened V by 6 bases and J by 3 bases, and 9 bases separated the two germline ends. Germline lookup yields CDR1 DFQATT and CDR2 SNEGSKA (reference sequence). The CDR3 contains 11 residues. The CDR3 loop is CSAREGYEQYF. The DNA of the CDR3 is TGCAGTGCCCGAGAAGGCTACGAGCAGTACTTC.